This T cell receptor beta chain originates from a study of blood T cell repertoires in COVID-19. Looking at the study overall: The cDNA or gDNA used as material had been derived from T cells, B-cell-depleted T cells, or PBMCs.

As originally analysed: Reference gene primer amplification in the assay estimated nucleated cell counts. Sequenced by immunoSEQ multiplex PCR; TCRdb stores in-frame clones only, minus some. V, J and clone size are those of that table, while D and trimming were read from the DNA. The sample includes approximately 170,000 clones, approximately 86% seen only once; the top ten take about 9.6%. The CDR3 runs to 13 residues. Trimming took 1 base from V and 5 from J; bases not matched to a gene: 2. CDR1 SGHNT and CDR2 YYREEE come from the germline V gene (reference sequence). Sequenced input: peripheral blood. The chain recombines TRBV5-4 with TRBJ2-5, with 7 nucleotides matching TRBD1. This receptor was identified in a man in his fifties with active or convalescent COVID-19. CDR3 in amino acids: CASSLQGVETQYF. Here the CDR3 DNA reads TGTGCCAGCAGCTTGCAGGGGGTTGAGACCCAGTACTTC.